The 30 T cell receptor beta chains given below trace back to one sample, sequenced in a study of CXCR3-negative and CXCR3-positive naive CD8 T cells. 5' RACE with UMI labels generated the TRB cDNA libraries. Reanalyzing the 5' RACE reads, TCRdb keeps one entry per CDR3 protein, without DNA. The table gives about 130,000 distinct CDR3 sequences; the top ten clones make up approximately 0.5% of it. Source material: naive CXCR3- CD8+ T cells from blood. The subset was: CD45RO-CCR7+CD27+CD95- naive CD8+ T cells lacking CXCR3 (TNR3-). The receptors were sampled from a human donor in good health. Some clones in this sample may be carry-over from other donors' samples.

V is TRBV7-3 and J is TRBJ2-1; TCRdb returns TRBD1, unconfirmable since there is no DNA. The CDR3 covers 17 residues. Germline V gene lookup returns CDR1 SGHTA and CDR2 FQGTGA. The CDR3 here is CASSLTMGGLSYNEQFF.

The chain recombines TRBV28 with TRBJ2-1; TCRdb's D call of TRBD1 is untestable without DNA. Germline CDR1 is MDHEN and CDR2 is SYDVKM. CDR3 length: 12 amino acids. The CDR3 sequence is CASSLTDNEQFF.

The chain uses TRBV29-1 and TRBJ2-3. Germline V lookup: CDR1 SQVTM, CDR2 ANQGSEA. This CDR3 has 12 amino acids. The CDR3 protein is CSVVQGPDTQYF.

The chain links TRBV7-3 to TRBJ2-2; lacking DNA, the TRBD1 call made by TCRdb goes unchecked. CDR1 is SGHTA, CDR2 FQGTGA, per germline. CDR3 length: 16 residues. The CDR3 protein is CASRSRDRGPTGELFF.

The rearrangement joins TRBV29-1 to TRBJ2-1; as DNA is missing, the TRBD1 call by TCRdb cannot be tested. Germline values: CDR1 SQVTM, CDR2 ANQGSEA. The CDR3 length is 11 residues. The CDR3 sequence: CSAPYPQEQFF.

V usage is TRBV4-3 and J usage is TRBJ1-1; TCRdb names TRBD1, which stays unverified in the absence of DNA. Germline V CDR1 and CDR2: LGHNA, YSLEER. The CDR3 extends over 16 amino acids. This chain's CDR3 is CASSQEGQGVNTEAFF.

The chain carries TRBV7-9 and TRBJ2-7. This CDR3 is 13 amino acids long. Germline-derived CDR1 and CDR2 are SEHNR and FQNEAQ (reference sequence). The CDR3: CASSLQTSYEQYF. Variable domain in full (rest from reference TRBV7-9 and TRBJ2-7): DTGVSQNPRHKITKRGQNVTFRCDPISEHNRLYWYRQTLGQGPEFLTYFQNEAQLEKSRLLSDRFSAERPKGSFSTLEIQRTEQGDSAMYLCASSLQTSYEQYFGPGTRLTVT.

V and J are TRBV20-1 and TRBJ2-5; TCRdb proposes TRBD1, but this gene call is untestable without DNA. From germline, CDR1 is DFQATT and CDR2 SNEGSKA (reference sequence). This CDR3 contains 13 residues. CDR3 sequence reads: CSASEGGKETQYF.

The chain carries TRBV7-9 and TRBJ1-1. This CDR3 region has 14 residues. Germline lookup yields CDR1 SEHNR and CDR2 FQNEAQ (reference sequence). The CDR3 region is CASSLLLGNTEAFF.

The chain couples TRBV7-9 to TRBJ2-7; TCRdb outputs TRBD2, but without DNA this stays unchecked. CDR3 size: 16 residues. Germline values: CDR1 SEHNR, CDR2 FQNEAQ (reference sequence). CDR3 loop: CASSTPRLAGGQEQYF.

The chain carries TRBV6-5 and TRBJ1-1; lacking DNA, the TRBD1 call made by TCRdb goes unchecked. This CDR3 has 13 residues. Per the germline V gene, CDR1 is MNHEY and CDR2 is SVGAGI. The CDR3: CASSYSGSGFGIF.

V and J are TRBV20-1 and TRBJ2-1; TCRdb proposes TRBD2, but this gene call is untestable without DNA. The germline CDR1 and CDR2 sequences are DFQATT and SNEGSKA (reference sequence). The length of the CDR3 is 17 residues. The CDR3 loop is CSARAPRLAGVTNEQFF.

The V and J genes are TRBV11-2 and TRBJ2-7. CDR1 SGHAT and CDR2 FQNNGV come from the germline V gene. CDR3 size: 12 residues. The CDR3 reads CASSLIGYEQYF.

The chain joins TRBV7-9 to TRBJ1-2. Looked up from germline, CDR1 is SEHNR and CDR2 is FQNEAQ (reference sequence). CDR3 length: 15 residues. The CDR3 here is CASSFQGRDFYGYTF.

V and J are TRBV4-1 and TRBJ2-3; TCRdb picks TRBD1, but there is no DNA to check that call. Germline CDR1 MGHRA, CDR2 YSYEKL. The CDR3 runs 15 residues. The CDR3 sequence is CASSQKDRYTDTQYF.

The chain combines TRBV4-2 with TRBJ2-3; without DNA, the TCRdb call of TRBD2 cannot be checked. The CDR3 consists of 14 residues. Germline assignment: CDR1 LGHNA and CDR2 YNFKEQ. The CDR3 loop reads CASSQAERAGTQYF.

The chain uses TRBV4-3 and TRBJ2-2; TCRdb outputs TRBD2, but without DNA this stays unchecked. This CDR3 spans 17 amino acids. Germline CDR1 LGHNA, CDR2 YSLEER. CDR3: CASSQERGRGDTGELFF.

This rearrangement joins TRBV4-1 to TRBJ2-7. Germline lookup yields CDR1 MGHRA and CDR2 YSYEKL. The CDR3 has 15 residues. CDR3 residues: CASSQVWTNDYEQYF.

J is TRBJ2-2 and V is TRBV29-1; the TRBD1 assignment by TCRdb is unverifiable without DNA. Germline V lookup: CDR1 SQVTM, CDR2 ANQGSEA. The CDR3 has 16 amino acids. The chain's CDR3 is CSVPEAGQKNTGELFF.

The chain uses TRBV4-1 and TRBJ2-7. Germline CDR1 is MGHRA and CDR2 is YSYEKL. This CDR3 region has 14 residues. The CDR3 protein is CASSQDWSSYEQYF.

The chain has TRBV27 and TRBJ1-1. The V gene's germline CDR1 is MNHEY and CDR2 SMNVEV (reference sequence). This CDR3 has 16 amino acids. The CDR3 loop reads CASSLSRSHQSPEAFF.

The CDR3 sequence is CASRLGTSGGPSSYEQYF. This rearrangement joins TRBV2 to TRBJ2-7; TCRdb designates TRBD2, a call that cannot be tested without DNA. CDR1 is SNHLY and CDR2 is FYNNEI in the germline V gene. The CDR3 totals 18 residues.

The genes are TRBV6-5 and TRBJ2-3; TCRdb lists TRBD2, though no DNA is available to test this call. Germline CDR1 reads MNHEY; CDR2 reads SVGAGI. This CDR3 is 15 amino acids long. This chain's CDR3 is CASSQGLAGTDTQYF.

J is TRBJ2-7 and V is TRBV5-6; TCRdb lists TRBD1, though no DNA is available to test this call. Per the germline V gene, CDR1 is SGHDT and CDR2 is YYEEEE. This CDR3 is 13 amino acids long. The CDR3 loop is CASSSTGGGEQYF.

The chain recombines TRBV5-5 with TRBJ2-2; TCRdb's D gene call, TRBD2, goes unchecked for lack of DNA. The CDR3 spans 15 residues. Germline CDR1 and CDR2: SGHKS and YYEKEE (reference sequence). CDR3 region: CASSLVADNTGELFF.

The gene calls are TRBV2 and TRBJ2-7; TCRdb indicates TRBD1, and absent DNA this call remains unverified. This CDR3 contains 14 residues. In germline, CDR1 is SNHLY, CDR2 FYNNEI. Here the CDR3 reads CASRGAGQTYEQYF.

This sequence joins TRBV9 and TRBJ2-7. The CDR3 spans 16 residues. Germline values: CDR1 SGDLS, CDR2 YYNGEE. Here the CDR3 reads CASSVDVSSRTYEQYF.

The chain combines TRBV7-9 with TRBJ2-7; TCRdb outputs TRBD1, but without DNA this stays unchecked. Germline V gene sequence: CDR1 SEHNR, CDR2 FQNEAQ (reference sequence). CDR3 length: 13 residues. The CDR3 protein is CASSSSPGYEQYF.

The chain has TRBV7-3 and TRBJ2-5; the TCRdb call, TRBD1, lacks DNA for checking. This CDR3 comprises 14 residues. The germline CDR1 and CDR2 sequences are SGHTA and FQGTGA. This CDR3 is CASSPETGAETQYF.

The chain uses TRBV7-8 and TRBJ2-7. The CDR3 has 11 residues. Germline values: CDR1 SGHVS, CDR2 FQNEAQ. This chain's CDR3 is CASTSFNEQYF.